Listed here is a single T cell receptor (beta chain). CDR3 size: 18 residues. Germline CDR1 and CDR2: KGHSY and FQNENV. These data originate in a study of monozygotic twins with inflammatory bowel disease. TCRdb re-called the 5' RACE reads and gives one entry per CDR3 protein, without DNA. The sample has around 140,000 distinct CDR3 sequences. The chain joins TRBV16 to TRBJ2-5; the D call from TCRdb, TRBD2, cannot be confirmed without DNA. The TCR originated in a human donor with ulcerative colitis or Crohn's disease, or a healthy co-twin of an affected twin (not recorded which). The sequencing input was blood. Here the CDR3 reads CASSQSYLRLARQETQYF. The full variable domain, with the rest looked up from reference TRBV16 and TRBJ2-5, is GEEVAQTPKHLVRGEGQKAKLYCAPIKGHSYVFWYQQVLKNEFKFLISFQNENVFDETGMPKERFSAKCLPNSPCSLEIQATKLEDSAVYFCASSQSYLRLARQETQYFGPGTRLLVL.